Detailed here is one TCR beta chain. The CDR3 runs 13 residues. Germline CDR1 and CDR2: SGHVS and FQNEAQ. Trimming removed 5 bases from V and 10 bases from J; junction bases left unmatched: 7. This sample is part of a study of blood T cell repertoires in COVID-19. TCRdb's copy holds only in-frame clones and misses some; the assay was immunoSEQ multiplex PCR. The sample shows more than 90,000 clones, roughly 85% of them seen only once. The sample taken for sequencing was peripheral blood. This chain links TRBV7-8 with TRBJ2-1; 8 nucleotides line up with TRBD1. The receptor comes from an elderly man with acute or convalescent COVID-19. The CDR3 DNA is TGTGCCAGCAGCCGAAAGACAGGGGAGGAGCAGTTCTTC. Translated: CASSRKTGEEQFF.